This T cell receptor beta chain appears in the sequencing data of a study of T cell clonality in common variable immunodeficiency. Patients had low serum IgG, IgA and/or IgM and specific antibody deficiency. All CVID subjects were on immunoglobulin replacement for at least one year. There are many counts of this clone. The antigen remains unidentified. The CDR3 end falls 3 residues outside the read, so it is completed with the germline J gene. The table came from immunoSEQ multiplex PCR; TCRdb's copy has only in-frame clones and leaves some out. The repertoire consists of about 23,000 clones, none detected only once. Germline V CDR1 and CDR2: GTSNPN, SVGIG (reference sequence). This CDR3 spans 15 amino acids. Study results and limitations: Links between repertoire features and CVID complications were heterogeneity-limited. Shared TCRbeta clones were fewer between CVID subjects than controls. Reportedly, TCR beta sequences from common variable immunodeficiency showed fewer deletions and N-nucleotide insertions.

This sequence joins TRBV30 and TRBJ2-2, with 10 bases fitting TRBD2. The specimen sequenced was peripheral blood mononuclear cells. The receptor's source is a human donor with common variable immunodeficiency. CDR3 DNA (partial): TGTGCCTGGAGTGTACGAGCGGGAGGGCCCTCGGCG. Translation: CAWSVRAGGPSA. From start to end, the CDR3 is CAWSVRAGGPSALFF.